Listed below are T cell receptor beta chains from one sample, sequenced in a study of cytomegalovirus exposure and HLA in healthy donors. Some clones are missing from TCRdb's copy, which holds only in-frame ones; the method was immunoSEQ multiplex PCR. The sample contains under 85,000 clones, about 79% of which appear only once. The sequencing input was PBMCs. The receptors here all came from a man in his forties or fifties in good health and CMV-seronegative. Each CDR3 is given with its conserved first and last residue. The D gene is left open where the match is weak. Size is omitted from some rows. Given values are once, few, many or a class for expanded clones.

TGTGCCAGCAGCTTGGGTTTCGGCAATCAGCCCCAGCATTTT CASSLGFGNQPQHF TRBJ1-5 few TRBV5-8 .
TGTGCCAGCAGTTACCGGACTAGCGCCTACTACGAGCAGTACTTC CASSYRTSAYYEQYF TRBJ2-7 . TRBV7-9 TRBD2
TGTGCCAGTAGTTCGGCTAGAGGCGCAGATACGCAGTATTTT CASSSARGADTQYF TRBJ2-3 . TRBV19 .
TGTGCCAGCACGGGACAGTTAAATCAGCCCCAGCATTTT CASTGQLNQPQHF TRBJ1-5 . TRBV6-1 TRBD1
TGTGCCAGCAGCTTAAATGGGGGGGGTGGAGTTTTCGAGCAGTACTTC CASSLNGGGGVFEQYF TRBJ2-7 . TRBV7-3 TRBD2
TGCGCCAGCAGTGAGGCGGGAGGGGGTACCGGGGAGCTGTTTTTT CASSEAGGGTGELFF TRBJ2-2 . TRBV10-1 TRBD2
TGTGCCAGCAGCTTGGCGTGGGGAGGCGCTGAAGCTTTCTTT CASSLAWGGAEAFF TRBJ1-1 . TRBV5-8 .
TGTGCCAGCAGCCCCAGCGGGTCCGAGGAAAAACTGTTTTTT CASSPSGSEEKLFF TRBJ1-4 once TRBV4-2 .
TGTGCCAGCAGCCAAGACCAGGGGGCACCCGGGTTGAACACTGAAGCTTTCTTT CASSQDQGAPGLNTEAFF TRBJ1-1 once TRBV4-2 TRBD1
TGCGCCAGCAGCCGCCCCAATCAGGGGGCGGCAGATACGCAGTATTTT CASSRPNQGAADTQYF TRBJ2-3 . TRBV5-1 TRBD1
TGTGCCAGCAGCCTCACTGGGGGGACAGATACGCAGTATTTT CASSLTGGTDTQYF TRBJ2-3 . TRBV7-9 .
TGTGCCAGCTCACCACAGGGACAGCGAGAGACCCAGTACTTC CASSPQGQRETQYF TRBJ2-5 once TRBV18 TRBD1
TGTGCTAGTGGCCCTACAGGGTCTCCTGAAGCTTTCTTT CASGPTGSPEAFF TRBJ1-1 few TRBV12-5 .
TGTGCCAGCAGCCCGACAGGGAGTATGCTGATCTCTGGAAACACCATATATTTT CASSPTGSMLISGNTIYF TRBJ1-3 few TRBV7-6 TRBD1
TGCGCCAGCAGCCGCCCAACAGCTAACACCGGGGAGCTGTTTTTT CASSRPTANTGELFF TRBJ2-2 . TRBV4-1 .
TGTGCCAGCAGCCGTGACAGATCTGGGGCCAACGTCCTGACTTTC CASSRDRSGANVLTF TRBJ2-6 . TRBV7-3 .
TGTGCCAGCTCACCAAACCCGGACAGGCCTACCTACGAGCAGTACTTC CASSPNPDRPTYEQYF TRBJ2-7 . TRBV18 TRBD1
TGCGCCAGCAGCCCCAGCGCTAGCGCTAGGGAGCAGTACTTC CASSPSASAREQYF TRBJ2-5 . TRBV4-1 .
TGTGCCGGCACCACGGGTTCCGGGGAGCTGTTTTTT CAGTTGSGELFF TRBJ2-2 once TRBV6-1 .
TGTGCCAGCAGCCCGGGACAGGGTATCAACGAGCAGTACTTC CASSPGQGINEQYF TRBJ2-7 few TRBV4-2 TRBD1
TGTGCCAGCAGCTGGACGGGGAGGGGGACCTCCTCTGGGGCCAACGTCCTGACTTTC CASSWTGRGTSSGANVLTF TRBJ2-6 few TRBV7-9 .
TGTGCCAGCAGGGGAGGGGGTCCCTACGAGCAGTACTTC CASRGGGPYEQYF TRBJ2-7 . TRBV28 .
TGTGCCAGCAGCTTACTGACAGGGGGTTTAGAAAAACTGTTTTTT CASSLLTGGLEKLFF TRBJ1-4 once TRBV7-9 TRBD1
TGCGCCAGCAGCTTGGCCGGTCAGGGGGTGGATGAGCAGTTCTTC CASSLAGQGVDEQFF TRBJ2-1 . TRBV5-1 TRBD1
TGTGCCAGCAGCCCCGCCGGCGGAGGGAATCAGCCCCAGCATTTT CASSPAGGGNQPQHF TRBJ1-5 . TRBV9 .
TGCGCCAGCAGCCCTTTTGACAGTTCTAGGAACGAGCAGTACTTC CASSPFDSSRNEQYF TRBJ2-7 . TRBV5-1 .
TGTGCCAGCTGGGCAGGGGTAAACTATGGCTACACCTTC CASWAGVNYGYTF TRBJ1-2 . TRBV28 .
TGTGCCATCAGTGAGTCCGGGGGGAGAGGGAGTAGGCAGTATTTT CAISESGGRGSRQYF TRBJ2-3 . TRBV10-3 TRBD2
TGTGCCAGCAGTAGCCCACCGGGACTAGCGGTCTCAGGGGAGACCCAGTACTTC CASSSPPGLAVSGETQYF TRBJ2-5 few TRBV2 TRBD2
TGTGCCAGCAGCGCAGGGGGAGCTCCCAAGCAGTTCTTC CASSAGGAPKQFF TRBJ2-1 . TRBV7-9 TRBD1
TGTGCCAGCAGCTTACGACAGGGTGAGACCATATATTTT CASSLRQGETIYF TRBJ1-3 . TRBV7-3 TRBD1
TGTGCCAGCATCCTCCGCGGGAGAAGCGAGCAGTACTTC CASILRGRSEQYF TRBJ2-7 . TRBV2 TRBD2
TGTGCCAGCAGCTTATTATATTCACCCCTCCACTTT CASSLLYSPLHF TRBJ1-6 . TRBV11-2 .
TGTGCCAGCAGCTCTCTAGCGGGAGTAAACAATGAGCAGTTCTTC CASSSLAGVNNEQFF TRBJ2-1 . TRBV7-9 TRBD2
TGCGCCAGCAGCTTGGGTGACACAGATCAGCCCCAGCATTTT CASSLGDTDQPQHF TRBJ1-5 . TRBV5-1 .
TGTGCCAGCAGCTTGACTAGCGCCTACAATGAGCAGTTCTTC CASSLTSAYNEQFF TRBJ2-1 . TRBV5-6 TRBD2
TGTGCCAGCTCACCCGACAGGGGATACACCATATATTTT CASSPDRGYTIYF TRBJ1-3 once TRBV18 TRBD1
TGTGCCAGCAGTTACACATACGACTCTTCCTACGAGCAGTACTTC CASSYTYDSSYEQYF TRBJ2-7 . TRBV6-5 .
TGTGCCTGGAGCAGGCAAGAGACCCAGTACTTC CAWSRQETQYF TRBJ2-5 . TRBV30 .
TGTGCCAGCAGCCTAAAGGGACAGACGGATGGCTACACCTTC CASSLKGQTDGYTF TRBJ1-2 . TRBV4-2 TRBD1
TGTGCCAGCAGTTTACGAGCGGGAGTTGTGAATGAGCAGTTCTTC CASSLRAGVVNEQFF TRBJ2-1 few TRBV27 TRBD2
TGTGCCAGCAGTGAACTCGGGGGGCAGACTTATACTAGAATTTTCTTT CASSELGGQTYTRIFF TRBJ1-1 . TRBV6-1 .
TGTGCCAGCAGCCAAGACGTAGGGAGCACTGGAAACACCATATATTTT CASSQDVGSTGNTIYF TRBJ1-3 . TRBV4-2 .
TGTGCCAGCAGCTTAAGGCTAGCGGCGAACACCGGGGAGCTGTTTTTT CASSLRLAANTGELFF TRBJ2-2 . TRBV7-3 TRBD2
TGTGCCAGCTCCTTGGCTAGCGGTTCCTACAATGAGCAGTTCTTC CASSLASGSYNEQFF TRBJ2-1 . TRBV9 TRBD2
TGTGCCAGCAGCGTTTCGACAGGGGCTAATGAAAAACTGTTTTTT CASSVSTGANEKLFF TRBJ1-4 . TRBV9 TRBD1
TGTGCCAGCAGCTTGGACTTTGGGAACACTGAAGCTTTCTTT CASSLDFGNTEAFF TRBJ1-1 few TRBV5-4 .
TGCGCCAGCAGCCTCGGGACTACCCGTGGTGAGCAGTTCTTC CASSLGTTRGEQFF TRBJ2-1 . TRBV5-1 TRBD2